This entry is about one TCR beta chain. Its binding antigen is unknown. Base quality data are lacking; no much larger clone is found one base away. The data belong to a study of regulatory T cells in long-lasting Graves disease (dated by TCRdb to the early 2020s). At the level of the whole study: Persistent Graves' disease was defined as persistently positive TSH receptor autoantibodies together with antithyroid drug treatment for over 5 years. This study used TCR sequencing and RNA sequencing of peripheral blood to compare persistent Graves' disease patients against newly diagnosed Graves' disease patients. TCR sequencing covered 13 persistent and approximately 20 newly diagnosed Graves' disease patients, some 35 samples in total. The study took place in China and was registered as a clinical trial. In the clinical cohort, patients with persistent Graves' disease had used antithyroid drugs for an average of about 10.3 years. Overall study results and their limits: Patients with persistent disease shared more public clonotypes (approximately 2,500) than newly diagnosed patients did (approximately 990). The authors acknowledged the small sample size as a limitation that may reduce accuracy. Preferential use of TRBV28, TRBJ1-2 and TRBJ2-5 was observed in persistent disease, whereas TRBV20-1 and TRBJ2-1 were favored in newly diagnosed disease. Sequencing and analysis were restricted to the TCR beta chain. Persistent Graves' disease patients showed lower TCR Shannon entropy and fewer highly expanded clones than newly diagnosed patients, suggesting clonal expansion. Because the primary lesion, thyroid tissue, could not be accessed, the study looked at peripheral blood alone.

Library creation used multiplex PCR. Sequencer: Illumina HiSeq 4000. CDR3 regions were amplified by Arm-PCR with iRepertoire HTBI primers to construct TCR beta libraries. Before sequencing, the PCR products underwent gel purification. In the original analysis: Gene usage analysis of CDR3 amino acid clonotypes relied on the 62 TRBV and 15 or so TRBJ segments identified across samples. COPE and FqMerger were used to merge the filtered high-quality paired reads into contigs. BLAST was used to align contigs to IMGT TRBV, TRBD and TRBJ reference genes, and CDR3 was defined according to IMGT. Any clonotype with a frequency above 0.1% was counted as a highly expanded clone. Shannon entropy served as the measure of repertoire diversity, while the Gini coefficient captured V-J evenness. A clonotype found in more than one individual was treated as public. Clones were called with MiXCR by TCRdb after fastp trimmed the public reads at Q25, and only in-frame beta chains were retained. Every entry covers one CDR3 protein and lists the most common genes and DNA from its rows. The V and J calls here are based on TCRdb, not the publication. Within this sample are 430,000 or so distinct CDR3 sequences, with around 20% of them counted one time only. The ten most abundant clones make up roughly an eighth of the sample.

The V end loses 8 bases and the J end loses 4 bases, and a stretch of 12 bases separates them. Taken from cysteine to phenylalanine, the CDR3 has 13 residues. The DNA shown is the 39-base CDR3, in frame from base 1. What the time point label conveys for this sample: persistent/refractory GD, antithyroid drugs over 5 years with positive TRAb. For both TCR sequencing and RNA sequencing, RNA was extracted from PBMCs using TRIzol. Graves' disease was diagnosed according to American Thyroid Association guidelines. Patients for the study were recruited at an endocrinology department in Xi'an, China. Each patient gave 8.5 to 9.5 milliliters of peripheral blood, collected in an EDTA anticoagulant tube. PBMCs were isolated by Ficoll Paque Plus density gradient separation without further T cell sorting. RNA quality was checked with an Agilent 2100 Bioanalyzer and agarose gel, and concentration with a NanoDrop 2000.

Sequenced here: peripheral blood mononuclear cells (PBMCs), sampled when the disease was refractory, from a patient treated with antithyroid drugs. Here the chain combines TRBV12-3 or TRBV12-4 and TRBJ2-4; TRBD1 is a possible D gene, resting on 6 matching bases. The clonotype originates from a female donor with Graves disease. The CDR3 loop reads CASGQGQKNIQYF. The DNA sequence is TGTGCCAGCGGCCAGGGGCAGAAAAACATTCAGTACTTC.